The rows below give T cell receptor beta chains drawn from one sample of a study of blood T cell repertoires in COVID-19. Sequencing used immunoSEQ multiplex PCR; TCRdb keeps in-frame clones, though not all of them. The sample lists over 100,000 clones, roughly 92% occurring once. The sample taken for sequencing was peripheral blood. These receptors all come from a woman aged 45-59 years with COVID-19, enrolled during active disease. The CDR3 runs from the conserved cysteine through the conserved F or W. The order of the fields is D gene, V gene, CDR3 length, J gene, CDR3 DNA, CDR3 protein. D genes are given only for firm matches.

>.|TRBV7-9|18|TRBJ1-4
TGTGCCAGCAGCTTAAGAGCCGGGCCCTCGGGGTCGAATGAAAAACTGTTTTTT
CASSLRAGPSGSNEKLFF
>TRBD1|TRBV5-4|15|TRBJ2-5
TGTGCCAGCACCCCTAGGACAGGGGTAGGGGAGACCCAGTACTTC
CASTPRTGVGETQYF
>.|TRBV15|14|TRBJ2-2
TGTGCCACCAGCAGATATATGAACACCGGGGAGCTGTTTTTT
CATSRYMNTGELFF
>.|TRBV7-2|14|TRBJ2-2
TGTGCCAGCAGCTCGACGCGACTCACCGGGGAGCTGTTTTTT
CASSSTRLTGELFF
>TRBD1|TRBV11-2|16|TRBJ1-2
TGTGCCAGCAGCCCGGGACGTTTCTTCAGGGGGATTGGCTACACCTTC
CASSPGRFFRGIGYTF
>TRBD2|TRBV5-4|17|TRBJ2-3
TGTGCCAGCAGCCGAAAGCGGGGTCTTCAGACCACAGATACGCAGTATTTT
CASSRKRGLQTTDTQYF
>TRBD1|TRBV6-1|15|TRBJ1-1
TGTGCCAGCAGTGAAAGGACAGGGGGCGTCACTGAAGCTTTCTTT
CASSERTGGVTEAFF
>TRBD1|TRBV6-6|15|TRBJ1-1
TGTGCCAGCAGAGATGGACAGGGATCGAACACTGAAGCTTTCTTT
CASRDGQGSNTEAFF
>TRBD1|TRBV27|12|TRBJ1-2
TGTGCCAGCAGTCCGGACAGGGGAGGCTACACCTTC
CASSPDRGGYTF
>.|TRBV6-5|11|TRBJ1-1
TGTGCCAGCAATAGAGGGACTGAAGCTTTCTTT
CASNRGTEAFF
>TRBD2|TRBV27|16|TRBJ2-3
TGTGCCAGCACCAGGACTAGCGGGGGGGCCATAGATACGCAGTATTTT
CASTRTSGGAIDTQYF